The subject of this entry is one T cell receptor beta chain. The source of the sample is a study of identical twins. TCRdb fed the 5' RACE reads into MiXCR, producing one record per CDR3 protein. The table shows hundreds of thousands of distinct CDR3 sequences, with roughly 7% occurring only once. This same sample was also taken into another study, of yellow fever vaccine responses in identical twins.

Sequences were obtained from memory (CD45RO+) T cells sorted from blood. The sequence derives from a woman under 30 in good health.

CDR3 DNA: TGTGCCAGCAGTCCTCAGGGGAGCGAGCAGTACTTC. It encodes CASSPQGSEQYF. The V and J genes are TRBV27 and TRBJ2-7; tentatively, D is TRBD1 (6 bases). The CDR3 length is 12 residues. Trimming took off 5 bases at V and 6 bases at J, with 11 bases between the two ends. Germline lookup yields CDR1 MNHEY and CDR2 SMNVEV (reference sequence).